The rows below give T cell receptor beta chains drawn from one sample of a study of blood T cell repertoires in COVID-19. Only in-frame clones appear in the TCRdb table, and some are missing; sequencing was by immunoSEQ multiplex PCR. The sample contains around 260,000 clones, 88% of which appear only once. Sequenced input: peripheral blood. These receptors all stem from a human donor in a cohort sampled during active COVID-19. Each CDR3 is given with its conserved first and last residue. Fields, in order: clone size, D gene, V gene, J gene, CDR3 DNA, CDR3 protein. A D gene is named only where the DNA matches it firmly. Only some rows state a clone size, as once, few, many or a class for expanded clones.

abundance: NA
d_gene: TRBD2
v_gene: TRBV5-6
j_gene: TRBJ2-1
CDR3nt: TGTGCCAGCAGCCCCCTTTCTTGGGGGGAGGGGACTGGCAATGAGCAGTTCTTC
CDR3aa: CASSPLSWGEGTGNEQFF

abundance: NA
d_gene: NA
v_gene: TRBV20-1
j_gene: TRBJ2-7
CDR3nt: TGCAGTGCTAGAGATCTAGAAACGCAGTACTTC
CDR3aa: CSARDLETQYF

abundance: NA
d_gene: NA
v_gene: TRBV2
j_gene: TRBJ2-3
CDR3nt: TGTGCCAGCAGTGACAGGGTACGGTCAGATACGCAGTATTTT
CDR3aa: CASSDRVRSDTQYF

abundance: NA
d_gene: TRBD1
v_gene: TRBV6-6
j_gene: TRBJ1-2
CDR3nt: TGTGCCAGCAGTTACCGGACAGGGGCGTCGAGTGGCTACACCTTC
CDR3aa: CASSYRTGASSGYTF

abundance: NA
d_gene: TRBD2
v_gene: TRBV27
j_gene: TRBJ2-7
CDR3nt: TGTGCCAGCAGTACCTCCGGGGGGTCCGCCTACGAGCAGTACTTC
CDR3aa: CASSTSGGSAYEQYF

abundance: NA
d_gene: TRBD1
v_gene: TRBV12-3/TRBV12-4
j_gene: TRBJ1-1
CDR3nt: TGTGCCAGCAGCGGGACAGGGGAGACTGAAGCTTTCTTT
CDR3aa: CASSGTGETEAFF

abundance: few
d_gene: TRBD2
v_gene: TRBV7-8
j_gene: TRBJ2-1
CDR3nt: TGTGCCAGCAGCGTTAGCGGGAGAGATGAGCAGTTCTTC
CDR3aa: CASSVSGRDEQFF

abundance: NA
d_gene: NA
v_gene: TRBV28
j_gene: TRBJ2-7
CDR3nt: TGTGCCAGCAGGAGGACTCAGACGGGGTCCTACGAGCAGTACTTC
CDR3aa: CASRRTQTGSYEQYF

abundance: NA
d_gene: NA
v_gene: TRBV6-1
j_gene: TRBJ2-7
CDR3nt: TGTGCCAGCAGTGAAGTTATAGTCTACGAGCAGTACTTC
CDR3aa: CASSEVIVYEQYF

abundance: NA
d_gene: NA
v_gene: TRBV10-2
j_gene: TRBJ1-3
CDR3nt: TGCGCCAGCAGTGCCGGTCCTGGAAACACCATATATTTT
CDR3aa: CASSAGPGNTIYF

abundance: NA
d_gene: NA
v_gene: TRBV6-2/TRBV6-3
j_gene: TRBJ1-6
CDR3nt: TGTGCCAGCAGTTACTCGGGGATAGGGGTCGAAGCCTATAATTCACCCCTCCACTTT
CDR3aa: CASSYSGIGVEAYNSPLHF

abundance: NA
d_gene: NA
v_gene: TRBV30
j_gene: TRBJ1-2
CDR3nt: TGTGCCTGGAGGGCAGGAGGCTATGGCTACACCTTC
CDR3aa: CAWRAGGYGYTF

abundance: NA
d_gene: TRBD1
v_gene: TRBV25-1
j_gene: TRBJ1-6
CDR3nt: TGTGCCAGCAGTGCCGTTTCCCCACACAGGGGAAGACCCCTCCACTTT
CDR3aa: CASSAVSPHRGRPLHF

abundance: NA
d_gene: NA
v_gene: TRBV3-1/TRBV3-2
j_gene: TRBJ2-6
CDR3nt: TGTGCCAGCAGCCAATTGACAGGTATTCGTAGGGGGGCCAACGTCCTGACTTTC
CDR3aa: CASSQLTGIRRGANVLTF

abundance: NA
d_gene: NA
v_gene: TRBV2
j_gene: TRBJ1-3
CDR3nt: TGTGCCAGCAGTGAATACAGGTCTGGAAACACCATATATTTT
CDR3aa: CASSEYRSGNTIYF

abundance: few
d_gene: TRBD2
v_gene: TRBV5-4
j_gene: TRBJ2-7
CDR3nt: TGTGCCAGCACTTTTGGGGGGACTACCTACTACGAGCAGTACTTC
CDR3aa: CASTFGGTTYYEQYF

abundance: NA
d_gene: TRBD1
v_gene: TRBV4-1
j_gene: TRBJ2-6
CDR3nt: TGCGCCAGCAGCCCGCGGGACAGGGGGGCGGATCAAGGGGCCAACGTCCTGACTTTC
CDR3aa: CASSPRDRGADQGANVLTF

abundance: NA
d_gene: TRBD1
v_gene: TRBV6-5
j_gene: TRBJ1-1
CDR3nt: TGTGCCAGCATATCCCGAACGACAGGGATGAAGGTAGCTTTCTTT
CDR3aa: CASISRTTGMKVAFF

abundance: NA
d_gene: NA
v_gene: TRBV7-9
j_gene: TRBJ2-7
CDR3nt: TGTGCCAGCAGCCTCGTCGCCGAGACCCGGGGAACAAGGGAGCAGTACTTC
CDR3aa: CASSLVAETRGTREQYF

abundance: NA
d_gene: NA
v_gene: TRBV6-6
j_gene: TRBJ1-1
CDR3nt: TGTGCCAGCAGTTACTCAGAGCCAAACACTGAAGCTTTCTTT
CDR3aa: CASSYSEPNTEAFF

abundance: NA
d_gene: NA
v_gene: TRBV18
j_gene: TRBJ2-7
CDR3nt: TGTGCCAGCTCACCCTACGCCCGGACAGCCACCTACGAGCAGTACTTC
CDR3aa: CASSPYARTATYEQYF

abundance: NA
d_gene: NA
v_gene: TRBV5-4
j_gene: TRBJ1-2
CDR3nt: TGTGCCAGCAGCTTACAGGGTCGGCAAGGCTACACCTTC
CDR3aa: CASSLQGRQGYTF

abundance: NA
d_gene: NA
v_gene: TRBV6-5
j_gene: TRBJ1-3
CDR3nt: TGTGCCAGCAGTTACCGTTCAGGGTCTGGAAACACCATATATTTT
CDR3aa: CASSYRSGSGNTIYF

abundance: once
d_gene: TRBD2
v_gene: TRBV11-2
j_gene: TRBJ2-7
CDR3nt: TGTGCCAGCAGCTTATACAAAAGGATACTAGCGATCGTCTACGAGCAGTACTTC
CDR3aa: CASSLYKRILAIVYEQYF

abundance: NA
d_gene: NA
v_gene: TRBV7-9
j_gene: TRBJ2-3
CDR3nt: TGTGCCAGCAGCCCGCCACGCGGGCCGGGAGCAGGTTCAGATACGCAGTATTTT
CDR3aa: CASSPPRGPGAGSDTQYF

abundance: NA
d_gene: TRBD1
v_gene: TRBV4-3
j_gene: TRBJ2-7
CDR3nt: TGCGCCAGCAGCCTAGGATACAACAGGGGTGGCGAGCAGTACTTC
CDR3aa: CASSLGYNRGGEQYF

abundance: NA
d_gene: NA
v_gene: TRBV5-1
j_gene: TRBJ2-1
CDR3nt: TGCGCCAGCAGCTTGGATCAGGCCTACAATGAGCAGTTCTTC
CDR3aa: CASSLDQAYNEQFF